This T cell receptor (beta chain) was documented in a study of PD-1 blockade in classical Hodgkin lymphoma. Study-wide results and caveats: Lower baseline TCR diversity marked trial partial responders and progressors. CD4+ TCR diversity, unlike CD8+, rose significantly by C4D1. Factors driving the repertoire differences, possibly disease activity or prior therapy, remain undefined.

Assay: immunoSEQ multiplex PCR; the TCRdb copy retains only in-frame clones and omits some. Of about 66,000 clones in the sample, roughly two thirds were seen once. Trimming shortened V by 4 bases and J by 8 bases, and 7 bases separated the two germline ends. The CDR3 sequence is 11 residues long. Per germline, CDR1 SGHRS and CDR2 YFSETQ. Remarks on this clone: Its target is not known.

Every one of the patients relapsed after autologous stem cell transplantation (brentuximab vedotin exposure was variable). The source of this sequence is a human donor with classical Hodgkin lymphoma. This sample comprised peripheral blood mononuclear cells (PBMCs), obtained before the second cycle of nivolumab. The rearrangement links TRBV5-1 to TRBJ2-1, with D unclear. The CDR3 here is CASSLADEQFF. CDR3 bases: TGCGCCAGCAGCCTGGCCGATGAGCAGTTCTTC.